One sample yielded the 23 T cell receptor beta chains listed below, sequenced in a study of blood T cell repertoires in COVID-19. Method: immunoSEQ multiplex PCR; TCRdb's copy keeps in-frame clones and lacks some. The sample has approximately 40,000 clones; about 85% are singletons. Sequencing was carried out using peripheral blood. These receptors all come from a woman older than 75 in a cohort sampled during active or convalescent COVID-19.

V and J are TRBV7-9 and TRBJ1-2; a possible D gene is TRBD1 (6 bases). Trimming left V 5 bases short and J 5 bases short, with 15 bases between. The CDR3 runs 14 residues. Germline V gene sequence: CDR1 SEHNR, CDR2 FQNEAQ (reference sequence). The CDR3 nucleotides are TGTGCCAGCAGCCCAGAACCCGGGACATATGGCTACACCTTC. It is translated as CASSPEPGTYGYTF.

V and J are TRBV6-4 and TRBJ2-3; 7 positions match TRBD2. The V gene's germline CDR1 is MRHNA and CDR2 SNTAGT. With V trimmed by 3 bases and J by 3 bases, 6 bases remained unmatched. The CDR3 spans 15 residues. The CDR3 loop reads CASSDRPGGTDTQYF. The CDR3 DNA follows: TGTGCCAGCAGTGATCGGCCGGGGGGAACAGATACGCAGTATTTT.

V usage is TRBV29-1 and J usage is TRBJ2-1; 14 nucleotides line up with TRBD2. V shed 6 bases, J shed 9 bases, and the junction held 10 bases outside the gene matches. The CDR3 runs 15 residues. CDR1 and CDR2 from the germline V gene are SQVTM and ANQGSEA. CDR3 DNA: TGCAGCGTGGTGGGACTAGCGGGGGCGAGGGGTGAGCAGTTCTTC. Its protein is CSVVGLAGARGEQFF.

CDR3 sequence (DNA): TGTGCCAGCAGGTCCCCGGTTAACACCGGGGAGCTGTTTTTT. Translating it yields CASRSPVNTGELFF. The V gene is TRBV6-6, the J gene TRBJ2-2; D is unresolved. Germline-derived CDR1 and CDR2 are MNHNY and SVGAGI (reference sequence). The CDR3 has 14 amino acids. Trimming took 6 bases from V and 2 from J, leaving 10 bases between them.

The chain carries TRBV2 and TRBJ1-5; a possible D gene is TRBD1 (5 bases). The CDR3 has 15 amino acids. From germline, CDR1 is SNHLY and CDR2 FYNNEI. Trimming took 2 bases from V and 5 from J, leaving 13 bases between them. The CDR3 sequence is CASSEHGGGDQPQHF. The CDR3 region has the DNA TGTGCCAGCAGTGAACACGGGGGTGGGGATCAGCCCCAGCATTTT.

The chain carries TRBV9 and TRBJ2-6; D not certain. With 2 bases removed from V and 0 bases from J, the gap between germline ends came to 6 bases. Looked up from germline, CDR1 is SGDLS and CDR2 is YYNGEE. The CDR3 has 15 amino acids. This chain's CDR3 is CASSVRGSGANVLTF. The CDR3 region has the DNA TGTGCCAGCAGCGTCAGAGGCTCTGGGGCCAACGTCCTGACTTTC.

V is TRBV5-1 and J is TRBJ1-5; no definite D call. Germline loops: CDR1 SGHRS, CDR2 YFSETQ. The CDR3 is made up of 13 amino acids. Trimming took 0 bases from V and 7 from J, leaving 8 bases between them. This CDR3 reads CASSLALGQPQHF. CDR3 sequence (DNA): TGCGCCAGCAGCTTGGCTTTGGGCCAGCCCCAGCATTTT.

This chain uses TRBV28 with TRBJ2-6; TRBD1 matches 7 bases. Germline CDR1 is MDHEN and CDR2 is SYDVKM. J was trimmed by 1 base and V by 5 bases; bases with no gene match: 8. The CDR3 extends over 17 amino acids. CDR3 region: CASSIRQGQSGANVLTF. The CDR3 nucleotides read TGTGCCAGCAGTATCCGACAGGGTCAATCTGGGGCCAACGTCCTGACTTTC.

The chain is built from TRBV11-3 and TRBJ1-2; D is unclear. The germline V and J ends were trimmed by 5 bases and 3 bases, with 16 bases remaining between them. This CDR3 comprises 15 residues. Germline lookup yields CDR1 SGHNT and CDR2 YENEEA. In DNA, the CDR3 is TGTGCCAGCAGCCCGCCTGGCGGGGTGGACTATGGCTACACCTTC. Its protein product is CASSPPGGVDYGYTF.

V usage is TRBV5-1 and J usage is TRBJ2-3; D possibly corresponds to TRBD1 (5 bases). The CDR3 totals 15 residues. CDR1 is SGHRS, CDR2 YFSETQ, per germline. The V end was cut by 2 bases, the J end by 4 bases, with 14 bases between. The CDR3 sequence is CASSLAGRRADTQYF. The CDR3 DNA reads TGCGCCAGCAGCTTAGCAGGACGCAGGGCAGATACGCAGTATTTT.

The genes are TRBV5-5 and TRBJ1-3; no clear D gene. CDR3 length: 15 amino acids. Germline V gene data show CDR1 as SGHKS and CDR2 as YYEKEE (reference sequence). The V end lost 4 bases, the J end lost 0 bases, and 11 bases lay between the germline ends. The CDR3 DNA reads TGTGCCAGCAGCGAGACCCGGGGCTCTGGAAACACCATATATTTT. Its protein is CASSETRGSGNTIYF.

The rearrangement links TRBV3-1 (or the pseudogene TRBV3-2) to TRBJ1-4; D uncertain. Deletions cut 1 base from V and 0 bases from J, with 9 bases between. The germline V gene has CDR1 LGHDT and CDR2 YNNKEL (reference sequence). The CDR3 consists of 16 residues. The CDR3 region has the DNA TGTGCCAGCAGCCAAGCTCCTCCTCCAACTAATGAAAAACTGTTTTTT. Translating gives CASSQAPPPTNEKLFF.

CDR3 protein: CASSFDRGQDGELFF. The CDR3 DNA is TGTGCCAGCAGCTTCGACAGGGGGCAGGACGGGGAGCTGTTTTTT. J is TRBJ2-2 and V is TRBV9; 10 positions agree with TRBD1. The germline gives CDR1 SGDLS, CDR2 YYNGEE. CDR3 size: 15 residues. J lost 7 bases, V lost 4 bases, and 7 bases had no gene match.

Here the CDR3 DNA reads TGTGCCAGCAGCCAAGCGGTCGGAGAGACCCAGTACTTC. As protein: CASSQAVGETQYF. V usage is TRBV4-2 and J usage is TRBJ2-5; D not certain. V gave up 1 base and J gave up 4 bases, with 7 bases separating them. The CDR3 consists of 13 residues. CDR1 is LGHNA and CDR2 is YNFKEQ in the germline V gene.

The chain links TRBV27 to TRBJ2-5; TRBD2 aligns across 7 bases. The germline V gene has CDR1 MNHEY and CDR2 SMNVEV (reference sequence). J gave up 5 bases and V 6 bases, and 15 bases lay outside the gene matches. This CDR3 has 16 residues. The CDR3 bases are TGTGCCAGCAGCCCATGGGTCACTAGCGTCATCGAGACCCAGTACTTC. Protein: CASSPWVTSVIETQYF.

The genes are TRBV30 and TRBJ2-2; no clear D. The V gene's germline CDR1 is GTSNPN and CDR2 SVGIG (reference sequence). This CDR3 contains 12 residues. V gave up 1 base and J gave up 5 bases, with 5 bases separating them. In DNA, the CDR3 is TGTGCCTGGAGTGGGCGGACCGGGGAGCTGTTTTTT. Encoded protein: CAWSGRTGELFF.

The CDR3 spells CASSLQGLGGFGNTIYF. Here the CDR3 DNA reads TGTGCCAGCAGCTTACAGGGTCTCGGGGGATTTGGAAACACCATATATTTT. The chain has TRBV7-8 and TRBJ1-3; a possible D gene is TRBD1 (5 bases). Germline assignment: CDR1 SGHVS and CDR2 FQNEAQ. V was pared by 2 bases and J by 3 bases, with 17 bases between. CDR3 size: 17 residues.

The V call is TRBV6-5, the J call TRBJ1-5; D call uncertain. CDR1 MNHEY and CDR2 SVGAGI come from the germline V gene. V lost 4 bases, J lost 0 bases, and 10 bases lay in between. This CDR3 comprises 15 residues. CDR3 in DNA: TGTGCCAGCAGTTTAGGACTTTATAGCAATCAGCCCCAGCATTTT. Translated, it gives CASSLGLYSNQPQHF.

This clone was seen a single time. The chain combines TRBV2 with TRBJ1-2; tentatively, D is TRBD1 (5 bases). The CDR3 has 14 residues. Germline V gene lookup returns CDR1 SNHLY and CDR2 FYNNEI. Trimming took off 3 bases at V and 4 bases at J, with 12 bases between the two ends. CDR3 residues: CASSDIGQGYGYTF. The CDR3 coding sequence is TGTGCCAGCAGTGATATCGGGCAGGGCTATGGCTACACCTTC.

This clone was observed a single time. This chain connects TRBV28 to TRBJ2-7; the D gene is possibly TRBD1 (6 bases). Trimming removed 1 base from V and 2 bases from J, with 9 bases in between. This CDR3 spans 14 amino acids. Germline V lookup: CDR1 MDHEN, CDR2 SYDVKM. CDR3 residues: CASSLFTGPYEQYF. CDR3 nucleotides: TGTGCCAGCAGTTTATTTACAGGGCCCTACGAGCAGTACTTC.

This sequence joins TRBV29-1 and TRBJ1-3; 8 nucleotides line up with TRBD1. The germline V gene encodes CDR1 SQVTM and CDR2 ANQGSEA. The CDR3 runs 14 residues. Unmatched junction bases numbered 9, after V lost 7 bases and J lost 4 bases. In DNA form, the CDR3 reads TGCAGCGGGACCAGGGGGCCGGAGGGAAACACCATATATTTT. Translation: CSGTRGPEGNTIYF.

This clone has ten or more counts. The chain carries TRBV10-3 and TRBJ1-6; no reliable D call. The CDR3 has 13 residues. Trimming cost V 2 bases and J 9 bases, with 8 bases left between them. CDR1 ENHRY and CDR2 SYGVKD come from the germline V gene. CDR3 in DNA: TGTGCCATCAGTGAGGTTCAGGCTTCACCCCTCCACTTT. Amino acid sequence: CAISEVQASPLHF.

The CDR3 DNA sequence: TGTGCCAGCAGCGTAGGGGGGGACACCGGGGAGCTGTTTTTT. Protein product: CASSVGGDTGELFF. The J gene is TRBJ2-2, the V gene TRBV9, with D perhaps TRBD2 (6 bases). From germline, CDR1 is SGDLS and CDR2 YYNGEE. Trimming pared 0 bases from V and 3 bases from J, leaving 6 bases between. The CDR3 runs to 14 residues.